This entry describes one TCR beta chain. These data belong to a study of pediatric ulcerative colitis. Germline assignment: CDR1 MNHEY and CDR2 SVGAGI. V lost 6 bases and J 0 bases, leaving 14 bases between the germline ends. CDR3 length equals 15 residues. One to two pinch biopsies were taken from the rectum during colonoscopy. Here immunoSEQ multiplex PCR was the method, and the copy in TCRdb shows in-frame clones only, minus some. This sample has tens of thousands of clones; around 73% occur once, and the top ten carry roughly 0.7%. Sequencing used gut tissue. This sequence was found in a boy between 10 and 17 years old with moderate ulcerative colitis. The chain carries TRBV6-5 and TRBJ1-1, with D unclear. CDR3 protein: CASSLRIGMNTEAFF. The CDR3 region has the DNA TGTGCCAGCAGCCTCCGGATCGGGATGAACACTGAAGCTTTCTTT.